This T cell receptor beta chain is from a study of neurological immune-mediated disorders. Study observations and caveats: None of the CDR3 amino acid sequences of expanded clones were shared across subjects, and this suggested private repertoires in all groups. In HTLV-1-associated myelopathy, TCR clonal expansion was greatest, whereas multiple sclerosis had the least, falling below healthy controls.

As for the cDNA, it was generated by 5'RACE with 10-nucleotide random UMIs. The output of every sequencing run exceeded 160 million TCR-beta sequences, derived from 15-18 subjects. Each CDR3 protein gets one entry after TCRdb re-called the 5' RACE reads with MiXCR. This sample carries under 130,000 distinct CDR3 sequences, more than 10% of them seen once, and the ten largest clones take approximately 3.1%. Time point noted: longitudinal time-point 3. Only a few counts were recorded for this clonotype. Its target is unknown. The sequence was obtained from a female donor with HTLV-1-associated myelopathy (HAM/TSP). Specimen: PBMCs.

As DNA, the CDR3 is TGTGCCAGCAGTATCTCGAGCGGGGACTCCTACGAGCAGTACTTC. Protein product: CASSISSGDSYEQYF. V gene TRBV5-6 combines with J gene TRBJ2-7; 7 bases align to TRBD2. V lost 5 bases to trimming and J lost 0 bases; unmatched junction nucleotides: 8. The CDR3 has 15 residues. Germline V lookup: CDR1 SGHDT, CDR2 YYEEEE.